The rows below give T cell receptor beta chains drawn from one sample of a study of T cells in Graves' hyperthyroidism and ophthalmopathy. TCRdb itself ran the multiplex PCR reads through MiXCR, one entry per CDR3 protein. The sample includes about 210,000 distinct CDR3 sequences, 15% to 20% of them seen just once. The sample comprised blood. The receptors were gathered from a man between 40 and 49 years old with Graves' hyperthyroidism. Both conserved end residues are part of each CDR3. The D gene is left open where the match is weak. The size entry is marked missing in some rows and otherwise reads once, few, many or a size class.

J gene | clone size | V gene | D gene | CDR3 DNA | CDR3 protein
TRBJ1-2 | many | TRBV9 | - | TGTGCCAGCAGCGTCAGAGCTAACTATGGCTACACCTTC | CASSVRANYGYTF
TRBJ2-7 | - | TRBV11-2 | TRBD2 | TGTGCCAGCAGCTTAGTGGCTAGCGGGGTTTCCGAGCAGTACTTC | CASSLVASGVSEQYF
TRBJ2-3 | - | TRBV7-2 | TRBD2 | TGTGCCAGCAGCATCTGGGCTAGCGGGGGAGATACGCAGTATTTT | CASSIWASGGDTQYF
TRBJ2-2 | - | TRBV29-1 | - | TGCAGCGCCGCTTTCTCTTCAGGGGCCGGGGAGCTGTTTTTT | CSAAFSSGAGELFF
TRBJ1-2 | many | TRBV6-9 | TRBD1 | TGTGCCAGCAGTCTGGGACAGGTCGAGGGTGGCTACACCTTC | CASSLGQVEGGYTF
TRBJ2-7 | - | TRBV5-6 | - | TGTGCCAGCAGCTTGACAGACCTTAGTAATTACGAGCAGTACTTC | CASSLTDLSNYEQYF
TRBJ2-5 | - | TRBV19 | TRBD2 | TGTGCCGCGGGGGACCGCGGGGGGGAGGCCCAGTACTTC | CAAGDRGGEAQYF
TRBJ1-5 | few | TRBV6-1 | - | TGTGCCAGCAGTGAACCCCTGGGGTCGGGTCAGCCCCAGCATTTT | CASSEPLGSGQPQHF
TRBJ1-5 | many | TRBV3-1 | - | TGTGCCAGCAGTCACGGCGGTCAGCCCCAGCATTTT | CASSHGGQPQHF
TRBJ2-7 | - | TRBV19 | - | TGTGCCAGTAGTAAGAAGGGGCAGGTCCACGAGCAGTACTTC | CASSKKGQVHEQYF
TRBJ1-6 | - | TRBV9 | TRBD1 | TGTGCCAGCAGCGTCGCCGGGACAGGGGGCTATAATTCACCCCTCCACTTT | CASSVAGTGGYNSPLHF
TRBJ2-1 | many | TRBV6-1 | TRBD1 | TGTGCCAGCAGCAGACCACCAACAGGGGGCGGCGAGCAGTTCTTC | CASSRPPTGGGEQFF
TRBJ2-2 | many | TRBV18 | - | TGTGCCAGCTCACCACGGAGGAGCACCGGGGAGCTGTTTTTT | CASSPRRSTGELFF
TRBJ1-3 | many | TRBV3-1 | - | TGTGCCAGCAGCCAAGAACCTATAGGGGGAAACACCATATATTTT | CASSQEPIGGNTIYF
TRBJ2-5 | many | TRBV6-2/TRBV6-3 | TRBD2 | TGTGCCAGCAGTATAACTAGCGGGGGTTACGAGACCCAGTACTTC | CASSITSGGYETQYF